This T cell receptor (beta chain) was retrieved from a study of T cells in Graves' hyperthyroidism and ophthalmopathy. Exclusion followed for patients with uncontrolled infection, other autoimmune disease, pregnancy or lactation. Losses at the gene ends were 6 bases for V and 5 bases for J; bases not matched to a gene: 6. Germline V gives CDR1 WSHSY, CDR2 SAAADI. This CDR3 has 13 residues. This clonotype was recorded many times. Its antigen is currently unknown. Study results and caveats: Clonotypes that were expanded in thyroid above 0.001 mostly appeared in blood too. Using 13 V-J features, a model discriminated ophthalmopathy from stable hyperthyroidism. The model made its ophthalmopathy prediction, and onset followed a median roughly 6.5 months later.

TCR beta CDR3 regions were amplified from RNA transcripts. Initially, a first-round RT-PCR of the TCR CDR3 employed the HTBI primer set. MiXCR, applied by TCRdb to the multiplex PCR reads, yields one record per CDR3 protein. The sample shows 660,000 or so distinct CDR3 sequences, less than 45% of them seen only once. This sequence was found in an adult man with Graves' disease, either hyperthyroidism or ophthalmopathy (not recorded which). Sequencing input: peripheral blood or thyroid tissue (not recorded which). This chain joins TRBV10-2 and TRBJ2-5; 7 nucleotides agree with TRBD1. In DNA, the CDR3 is TGCGCCAGCAGCCAGACAGGGTTGGAGACCCAGTACTTC. Translated: CASSQTGLETQYF.